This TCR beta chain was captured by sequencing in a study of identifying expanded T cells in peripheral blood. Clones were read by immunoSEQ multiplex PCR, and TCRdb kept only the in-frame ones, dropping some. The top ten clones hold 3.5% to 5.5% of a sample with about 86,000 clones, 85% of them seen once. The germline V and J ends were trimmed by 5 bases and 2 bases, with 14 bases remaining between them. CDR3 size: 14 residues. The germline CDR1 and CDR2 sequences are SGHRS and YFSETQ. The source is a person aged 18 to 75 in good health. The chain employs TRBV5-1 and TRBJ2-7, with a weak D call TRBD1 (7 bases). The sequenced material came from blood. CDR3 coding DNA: TGCGCCAGCAGTGGGAGGACAGGAACCTACGAGCAGTACTTC. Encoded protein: CASSGRTGTYEQYF.